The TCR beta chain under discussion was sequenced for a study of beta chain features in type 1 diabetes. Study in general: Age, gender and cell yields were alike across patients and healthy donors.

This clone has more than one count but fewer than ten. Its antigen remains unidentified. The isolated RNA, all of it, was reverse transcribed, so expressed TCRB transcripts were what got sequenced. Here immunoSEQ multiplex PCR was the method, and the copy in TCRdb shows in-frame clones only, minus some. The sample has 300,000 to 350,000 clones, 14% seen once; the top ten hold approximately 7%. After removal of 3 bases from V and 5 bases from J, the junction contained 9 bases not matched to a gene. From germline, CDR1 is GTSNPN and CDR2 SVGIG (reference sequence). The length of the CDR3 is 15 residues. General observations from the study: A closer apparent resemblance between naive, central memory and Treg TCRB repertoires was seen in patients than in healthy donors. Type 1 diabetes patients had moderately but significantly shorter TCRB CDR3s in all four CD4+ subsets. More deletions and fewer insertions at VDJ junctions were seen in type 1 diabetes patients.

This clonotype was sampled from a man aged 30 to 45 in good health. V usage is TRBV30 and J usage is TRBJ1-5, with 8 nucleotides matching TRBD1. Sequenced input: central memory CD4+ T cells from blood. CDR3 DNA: TGTGCCTGGAGCGTGGGGTCAGGGGGCCATCAGCCCCAGCATTTT. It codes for CAWSVGSGGHQPQHF.